The rows below give T cell receptor beta chains drawn from one sample of a study of CD8 T cells in ankylosing spondylitis. TCRdb redid the calling of the 5' RACE reads with MiXCR, one entry per CDR3 protein. Seen here are 700,000 to 1,000,000 distinct CDR3 sequences, roughly 12% observed once, and the top ten hold roughly 0.51%. The sequencing input was blood, either unsorted or a sorted T cell fraction (not recorded which). The source is a male donor with ankylosing spondylitis. The CDR3 runs from the conserved cysteine through the conserved F or W. A D gene is named only where the DNA matches it firmly. The size of a clone is reported for some rows only, either as once, few or many, or as a class for expanded clones.

-	TRBJ2-5	-	TRBV19	CASSIVGPQETQYF	TGTGCCAGTAGTATCGTGGGGCCCCAAGAGACCCAGTACTTC
-	TRBJ2-7	-	TRBV5-1	CASSPSPSMPDYEQYF	TGCGCCAGCAGCCCTAGCCCTTCCATGCCAGACTACGAGCAGTACTTC
few	TRBJ2-1	-	TRBV4-2	CASSQDPQGTYNEQFF	TGTGCCAGCAGCCAAGACCCGCAGGGGACCTACAATGAGCAGTTCTTC
-	TRBJ2-7	TRBD2	TRBV7-6	CASSPQTAGSYEQYF	TGTGCCAGCAGCCCCCAGACAGCGGGATCCTACGAGCAGTACTTC
-	TRBJ2-7	TRBD1	TRBV20-1	CSAQGQGYEQYF	TGCAGTGCTCAGGGACAGGGGTACGAGCAGTACTTC
-	TRBJ1-2	-	TRBV6-5	CASSYRPWGAQGYTF	TGTGCCAGCAGTTACCGCCCGTGGGGGGCACAAGGCTACACCTTC
-	TRBJ2-2	-	TRBV20-1	CSASGEDSSGELFF	TGCAGTGCTAGTGGGGAAGACAGCTCCGGGGAGCTGTTTTTT
-	TRBJ2-5	-	TRBV29-1	CSVVRSRQYQETQYF	TGCAGCGTTGTAAGGAGCCGGCAGTACCAAGAGACCCAGTACTTC
-	TRBJ2-7	-	TRBV15	CATSMGTYRYEQYF	TGTGCCACCAGCATGGGGACATATCGCTACGAGCAGTACTTC
few	TRBJ2-7	TRBD2	TRBV6-1	CASSPSGRAPEQYF	TGTGCCAGCAGTCCTAGCGGGAGGGCCCCCGAGCAGTACTTC
few	TRBJ1-5	-	TRBV12-3/TRBV12-4	CASSWGSPNQPQHF	TGTGCCAGCAGTTGGGGGTCACCTAATCAGCCCCAGCATTTT
-	TRBJ1-2	-	TRBV27	CASSLLPGKSSYGYTF	TGTGCCAGCAGTTTATTGCCAGGGAAGTCCTCCTATGGCTACACCTTC
-	TRBJ2-3	-	TRBV23-1	CASSLPGCRGTGTDTQYF	TGCGCCAGCAGTCTCCCCGGGTGCAGAGGTACAGGCACAGATACGCAGTATTTT
-	TRBJ2-1	TRBD2	TRBV4-3	CASSQEGLAGDEQFF	TGCGCCAGCAGCCAAGAGGGACTAGCGGGAGATGAGCAGTTCTTC
many	TRBJ2-7	-	TRBV7-2	CASSFRGAYEQYF	TGTGCCAGCAGCTTCAGGGGAGCCTACGAGCAGTACTTC
many	TRBJ2-7	-	TRBV6-2/TRBV6-3	CASSYGGNEQYF	TGTGCCAGCAGTTACGGGGGCAACGAGCAGTACTTC
few	TRBJ2-7	-	TRBV6-2/TRBV6-3	CASRSQGYHEQYF	TGTGCCAGCAGGAGCCAGGGCTACCACGAGCAGTACTTC
many	TRBJ1-5	-	TRBV7-2	CASSLREAQPQHF	TGTGCCAGCAGCTTAAGGGAGGCTCAGCCCCAGCATTTT
-	TRBJ2-7	-	TRBV20-1	CSAPLRGAVDEQYF	TGCAGTGCTCCCTTACGGGGGGCTGTGGACGAGCAGTACTTC
few	TRBJ2-2	TRBD2	TRBV11-2	CASSGMTSGGPIAGELFF	TGTGCCAGCAGCGGCATGACTAGCGGGGGGCCGATAGCCGGGGAGCTGTTTTTT
-	TRBJ1-4	TRBD1	TRBV5-1	CASSSRQGAEGEKLFF	TGCGCCAGCAGCTCCAGACAGGGGGCGGAAGGTGAAAAACTGTTTTTT
few	TRBJ2-2	TRBD1	TRBV12-3/TRBV12-4	CASRRTGGNAGELFF	TGTGCCAGCAGGAGGACAGGGGGCAACGCCGGGGAGCTGTTTTTT
-	TRBJ2-5	-	TRBV15	CATSRDVYQETQYF	TGTGCCACCAGCAGAGATGTGTACCAAGAGACCCAGTACTTC
few	TRBJ2-7	TRBD2	TRBV11-1	CASSSGLAGAALRHEQYF	TGTGCCAGCAGCTCTGGACTAGCGGGGGCAGCTCTAAGGCACGAGCAGTACTTC
many	TRBJ2-1	-	TRBV4-1	CASSPRGREEGDEQFF	TGCGCCAGCAGCCCGAGGGGGCGGGAGGAGGGCGATGAGCAGTTCTTC